Detailed here is one T cell receptor beta chain. Its antigen is as yet unknown. Trimming pared 8 bases from V and 1 base from J, leaving 18 bases between. CDR3 length: 16 amino acids. Germline CDR1 is MDHEN and CDR2 is SYDVKM. The data were taken from a study of human thymus T cells. Study findings and constraints: Thymic and blood repertoires appeared to display a bias in their usage of V and J genes. Highly overlapping thymic repertoires among unrelated individuals were reported in related research.

Generated by immunoSEQ multiplex PCR, the TCRdb table keeps only in-frame clones and is missing some. The data show about 78,000 clones, around 96% seen once. The thymus tissue came from resections taken during corrective heart surgery. The donors were infants in Finland with congenital heart defects, otherwise immunologically healthy. The chain links TRBV28 to TRBJ1-5, with a weak D call TRBD1 (5 bases). This clonotype originated in a boy in the first two years of life with a congenital heart defect but otherwise immunologically healthy. The sequencing sample was made of thymus tissue. The CDR3 DNA sequence: TGTGCCAGCTCTATTCGCTCCTACAGGAGCAATCAGCCCCAGCATTTT. Protein product: CASSIRSYRSNQPQHF.